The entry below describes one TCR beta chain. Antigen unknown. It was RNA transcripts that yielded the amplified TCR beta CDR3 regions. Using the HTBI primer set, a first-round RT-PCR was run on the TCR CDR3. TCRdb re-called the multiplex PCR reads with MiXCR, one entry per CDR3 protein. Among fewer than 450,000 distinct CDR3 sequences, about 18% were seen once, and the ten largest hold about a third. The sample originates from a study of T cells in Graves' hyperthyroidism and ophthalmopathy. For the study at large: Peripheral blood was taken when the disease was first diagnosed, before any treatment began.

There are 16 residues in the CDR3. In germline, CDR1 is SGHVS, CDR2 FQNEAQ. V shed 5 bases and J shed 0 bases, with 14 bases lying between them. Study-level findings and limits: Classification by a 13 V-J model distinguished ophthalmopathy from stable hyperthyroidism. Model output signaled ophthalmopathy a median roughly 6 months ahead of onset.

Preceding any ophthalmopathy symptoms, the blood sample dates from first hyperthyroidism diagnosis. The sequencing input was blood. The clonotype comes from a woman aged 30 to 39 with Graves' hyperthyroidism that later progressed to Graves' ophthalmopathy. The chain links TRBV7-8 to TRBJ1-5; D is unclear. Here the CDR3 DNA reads TGTGCCAGCAGCGCGGCGGGCAGAGGTAGCAATCAGCCCCAGCATTTT. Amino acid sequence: CASSAAGRGSNQPQHF.